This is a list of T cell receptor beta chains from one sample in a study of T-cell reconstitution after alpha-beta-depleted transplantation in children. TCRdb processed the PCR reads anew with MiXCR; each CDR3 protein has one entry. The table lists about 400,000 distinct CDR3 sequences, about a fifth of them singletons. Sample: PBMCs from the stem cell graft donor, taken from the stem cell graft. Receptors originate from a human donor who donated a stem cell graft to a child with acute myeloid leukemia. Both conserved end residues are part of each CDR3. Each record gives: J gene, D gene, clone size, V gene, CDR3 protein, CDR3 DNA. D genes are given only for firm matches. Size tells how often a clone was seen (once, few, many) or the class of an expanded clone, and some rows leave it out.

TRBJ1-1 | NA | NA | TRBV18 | CASTPDGLNTEAFF | TGTGCCAGCACCCCGGACGGATTGAACACTGAAGCTTTCTTT
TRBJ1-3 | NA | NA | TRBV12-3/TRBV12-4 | CASSLVAGNTIYF | TGTGCCAGCAGTTTAGTAGCGGGAAACACCATATATTTT
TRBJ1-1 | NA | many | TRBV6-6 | CASRPAGATEAFF | TGTGCCAGCAGACCAGCGGGAGCCACTGAAGCTTTCTTT
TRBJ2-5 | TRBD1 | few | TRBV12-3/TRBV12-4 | CASSLGGTGRTQYF | TGTGCCAGCAGTTTAGGGGGGACAGGGAGGACCCAGTACTTC
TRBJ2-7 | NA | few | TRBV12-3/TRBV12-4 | CASSTFSGYEQYF | TGTGCCAGCAGCACCTTCTCGGGTTACGAGCAGTACTTC
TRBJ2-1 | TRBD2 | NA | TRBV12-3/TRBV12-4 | CACCFPAGGPKSSYNEQFF | TGTGCCTGCTGTTTCCCGGCGGGAGGGCCAAAAAGCTCCTACAATGAGCAGTTCTTC
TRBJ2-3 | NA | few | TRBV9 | CASSVAEYITDTQYF | TGTGCCAGCAGCGTAGCTGAGTATATCACAGATACGCAGTATTTT
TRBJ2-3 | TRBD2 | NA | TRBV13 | CASSYRLAGAADTQYF | TGTGCCAGCAGCTACCGACTAGCGGGAGCAGCAGATACGCAGTATTTT
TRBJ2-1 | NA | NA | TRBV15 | CATSEWAFANNEQFF | TGTGCCACCAGCGAATGGGCGTTCGCAAACAATGAGCAGTTCTTC
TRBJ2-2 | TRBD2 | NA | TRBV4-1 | CASSQDEARLADVGELFF | TGCGCCAGCAGCCAAGATGAAGCACGACTAGCAGACGTCGGGGAGCTGTTTTTT
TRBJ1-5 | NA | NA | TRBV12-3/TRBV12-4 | CASSLGRGIQPQHF | TGTGCCAGCAGTTTAGGACGGGGGATCCAGCCCCAGCATTTT
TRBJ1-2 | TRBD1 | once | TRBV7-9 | CASRIGQGYGYTF | TGTGCCAGCAGGATAGGACAGGGTTATGGCTACACCTTC
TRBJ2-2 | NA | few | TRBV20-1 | CSAKGTRNTGELFF | TGCAGTGCTAAAGGGACACGAAACACCGGGGAGCTGTTTTTT
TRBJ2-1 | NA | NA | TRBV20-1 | CSAREPRQRTYNEQFF | TGCAGTGCTAGAGAGCCACGGCAGAGAACCTACAATGAGCAGTTCTTC
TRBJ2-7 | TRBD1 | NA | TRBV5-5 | CASRARLDRDWHEQYF | TGTGCCAGCAGGGCGCGCCTCGACAGGGATTGGCACGAGCAGTACTTC
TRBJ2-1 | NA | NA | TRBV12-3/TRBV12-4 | CASSQTGPGLNEQFF | TGTGCCAGCAGTCAAACCGGGCCAGGGTTGAATGAGCAGTTCTTC
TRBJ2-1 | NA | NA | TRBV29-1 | CSVDPLGGEQFF | TGCAGCGTTGACCCACTCGGTGGTGAGCAGTTCTTC
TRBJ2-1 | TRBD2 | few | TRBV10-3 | CAISDSNSGSGNEQFF | TGTGCCATCAGTGATTCGAATAGCGGGAGTGGTAATGAGCAGTTCTTC
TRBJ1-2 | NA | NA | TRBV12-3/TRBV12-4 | CASHGANYGYTF | TGTGCCAGCCATGGGGCCAACTATGGCTACACCTTC
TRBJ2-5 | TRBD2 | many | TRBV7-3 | CASSDGLAGTGETQYF | TGTGCCAGCAGCGACGGACTAGCGGGAACGGGGGAGACCCAGTACTTC
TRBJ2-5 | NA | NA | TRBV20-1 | CSAMGGTDQETQYF | TGCAGTGCTATGGGGGGTACAGACCAAGAGACCCAGTACTTC
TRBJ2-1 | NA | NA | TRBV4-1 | CASSQERGGRAQFF | TGCGCCAGCAGCCAAGAGAGAGGGGGGAGGGCCCAGTTCTTC
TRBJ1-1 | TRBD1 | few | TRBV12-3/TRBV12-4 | CASSPEPGGGGTEAFF | TGTGCCAGCAGCCCGGAGCCAGGGGGAGGGGGCACTGAAGCTTTCTTT
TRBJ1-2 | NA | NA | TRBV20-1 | CSARDEGGYGYTF | TGCAGTGCTAGGGACGAGGGGGGCTATGGCTACACCTTC
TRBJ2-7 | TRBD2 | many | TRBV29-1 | CSVLTSGAGEQYF | TGCAGCGTCTTGACTAGCGGGGCTGGCGAGCAGTACTTC
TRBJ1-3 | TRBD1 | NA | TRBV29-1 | CSAADRGAGNTIYF | TGCAGCGCAGCCGACAGGGGAGCTGGAAACACCATATATTTT
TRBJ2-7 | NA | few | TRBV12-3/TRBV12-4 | CASRVDRSYEQYF | TGTGCCAGCAGAGTAGACAGATCCTACGAGCAGTACTTC
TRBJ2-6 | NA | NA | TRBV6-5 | CASSYSTSGTGANVLTF | TGTGCCAGCAGTTACTCGACAAGTGGAACTGGGGCCAACGTCCTGACTTTC
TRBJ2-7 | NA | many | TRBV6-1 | CASSERLWGYEQYF | TGTGCCAGCAGTGAACGTCTTTGGGGCTACGAGCAGTACTTC
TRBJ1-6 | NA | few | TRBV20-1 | CSAAGDYNSPLHF | TGCAGTGCTGCAGGGGATTATAATTCACCCCTCCACTTT
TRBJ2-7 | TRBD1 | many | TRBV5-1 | CASSADRNRPYEQYF | TGCGCCAGCAGCGCGGACAGGAACCGTCCTTACGAGCAGTACTTC
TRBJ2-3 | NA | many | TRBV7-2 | CASSLSTTDTQYF | TGTGCCAGCAGCTTATCCACCACAGATACGCAGTATTTT
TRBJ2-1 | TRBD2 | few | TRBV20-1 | CSAGGGLAGRNNEQFF | TGCAGTGCTGGAGGTGGACTAGCGGGACGAAACAATGAGCAGTTCTTC
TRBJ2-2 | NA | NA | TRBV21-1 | CASSKYLAGGPWTGELFF | TGTGCCAGCAGCAAATATCTAGCGGGAGGGCCTTGGACCGGGGAGCTGTTTTTT
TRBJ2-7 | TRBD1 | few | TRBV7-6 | CASSLASTGANYEQYF | TGTGCCAGCAGCTTAGCTTCCACAGGGGCCAACTACGAGCAGTACTTC
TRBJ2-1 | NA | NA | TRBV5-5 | CASSLAGAGLSYNEQFF | TGTGCCAGCAGCTTGGCTGGGGCAGGCCTCTCCTACAATGAGCAGTTCTTC
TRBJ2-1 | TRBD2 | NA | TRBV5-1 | CASSGGPAGPDNEQFF | TGCGCCAGCAGCGGTGGCCCAGCGGGACCCGATAATGAGCAGTTCTTC
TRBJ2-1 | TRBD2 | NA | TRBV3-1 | CASSPITSGGVNEQFF | TGTGCCAGCAGCCCAATAACTAGCGGGGGGGTTAATGAGCAGTTCTTC
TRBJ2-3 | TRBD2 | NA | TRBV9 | CASSAHGLAGDTQYF | TGTGCCAGCAGCGCCCACGGACTAGCGGGGGATACGCAGTATTTT
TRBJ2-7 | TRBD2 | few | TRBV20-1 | CSARTSALYEQYF | TGCAGTGCTAGGACTAGCGCGCTCTACGAGCAGTACTTC
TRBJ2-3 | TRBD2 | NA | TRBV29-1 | CSVGGRAADTQYF | TGCAGCGTTGGTGGGAGGGCCGCAGATACGCAGTATTTT
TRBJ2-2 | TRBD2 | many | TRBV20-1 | CSARDPLAGEVGELFF | TGCAGTGCTAGAGATCCGCTAGCGGGAGAGGTCGGGGAGCTGTTTTTT
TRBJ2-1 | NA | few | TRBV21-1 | CASSYERGGQNNEQFF | TGTGCCAGCAGCTACGAAAGGGGGGGACAGAACAATGAGCAGTTCTTC
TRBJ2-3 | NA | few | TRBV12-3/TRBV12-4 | CASSLFGTPTQYF | TGTGCCAGCAGTTTGTTCGGGACTCCCACGCAGTATTTT
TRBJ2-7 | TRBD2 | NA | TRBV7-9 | CASSLATSGYYEQYF | TGTGCCAGCAGCTTAGCGACTAGCGGGTACTACGAGCAGTACTTC
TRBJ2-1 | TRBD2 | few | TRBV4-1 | CASSQRLAGGSFEQFF | TGCGCCAGCAGCCAACGACTAGCGGGAGGTTCTTTTGAGCAGTTCTTC
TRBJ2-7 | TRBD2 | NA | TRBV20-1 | CSARAAGGSYEQYF | TGCAGTGCTAGAGCGGCGGGAGGATCCTACGAGCAGTACTTC